These T cell receptor beta chains were read from a single sample in a study of CD8+CD57+ T cells in acquired aplastic anemia. TCRdb passed the reads through MiXCR, listing each CDR3 protein once. The table includes 30,000 to 40,000 distinct CDR3 sequences, under 80% detected once. The material sequenced was sorted CD4+, CD8+, or CD8+CD57+ T cells (not recorded which) from PBMCs. Every receptor here comes from a human donor in good health, serving as a control. Each CDR3 is given with its conserved first and last residue. A D gene is named only where the DNA matches it firmly. The size entry is marked missing in some rows and otherwise reads once, few, many or a size class.

CDR3aa: CASGRGTNTEAFF; CDR3nt: TGTGCCAGCGGCAGGGGGACGAACACTGAAGCTTTCTTT; v_gene: TRBV2; d_gene: TRBD1; j_gene: TRBJ1-1; abundance: -
CDR3aa: CAVSPLQGNTEAFF; CDR3nt: TGTGCCGTCAGCCCCTTACAAGGGAACACTGAAGCTTTCTTT; v_gene: TRBV10-3; d_gene: -; j_gene: TRBJ1-1; abundance: -
CDR3aa: CASSHRGEETQYF; CDR3nt: TGTGCCAGCAGTCACAGGGGAGAAGAGACCCAGTACTTC; v_gene: TRBV27; d_gene: TRBD1; j_gene: TRBJ2-5; abundance: -
CDR3aa: CASSQGDYGYTF; CDR3nt: TGTGCCAGCAGCCAGGGCGATTATGGCTACACCTTC; v_gene: TRBV9; d_gene: -; j_gene: TRBJ1-2; abundance: -
CDR3aa: CSVDPTGGYEQYF; CDR3nt: TGCAGCGTTGACCCGACAGGGGGCTACGAGCAGTACTTC; v_gene: TRBV29-1; d_gene: TRBD1; j_gene: TRBJ2-7; abundance: -
CDR3aa: CASSFSQGNGYTF; CDR3nt: TGTGCCAGCAGCTTTTCTCAGGGGAATGGCTACACCTTC; v_gene: TRBV7-3; d_gene: -; j_gene: TRBJ1-2; abundance: -
CDR3aa: CATSDKTGFGTQYF; CDR3nt: TGTGCCACCAGTGACAAAACAGGGTTCGGTACGCAGTATTTT; v_gene: TRBV24-1; d_gene: -; j_gene: TRBJ2-3; abundance: -
CDR3aa: CSVEGQGAYYGYTF; CDR3nt: TGCAGCGTTGAGGGACAGGGGGCTTACTATGGCTACACCTTC; v_gene: TRBV29-1; d_gene: TRBD1; j_gene: TRBJ1-2; abundance: few
CDR3aa: CASSIGPQRGDSPLHF; CDR3nt: TGTGCCAGTAGTATAGGGCCGCAGCGGGGAGATTCACCCCTCCACTTT; v_gene: TRBV19; d_gene: -; j_gene: TRBJ1-6; abundance: -
CDR3aa: CASSEGDAWEREAFF; CDR3nt: TGTGCCAGCAGTGAGGGGGACGCCTGGGAACGGGAAGCTTTCTTT; v_gene: TRBV25-1; d_gene: -; j_gene: TRBJ1-1; abundance: few
CDR3aa: CASGLANLAGDYGYTF; CDR3nt: TGTGCTAGTGGTTTGGCCAATCTGGCGGGAGACTATGGCTACACCTTC; v_gene: TRBV12-5; d_gene: -; j_gene: TRBJ1-2; abundance: -
CDR3aa: CSVLLGQNYNEQFF; CDR3nt: TGCAGCGTTCTCTTGGGACAGAACTACAATGAGCAGTTCTTC; v_gene: TRBV29-1; d_gene: TRBD1; j_gene: TRBJ2-1; abundance: -
CDR3aa: CASSLSSGASPLHF; CDR3nt: TGTGCCAGCAGCTTGAGTTCGGGGGCTTCACCCCTCCACTTT; v_gene: TRBV6-4; d_gene: -; j_gene: TRBJ1-6; abundance: -
CDR3aa: CASSNRTVYNEQFF; CDR3nt: TGTGCCAGTAGTAATCGGACAGTATACAATGAGCAGTTCTTC; v_gene: TRBV11-1; d_gene: -; j_gene: TRBJ2-1; abundance: -
CDR3aa: CSARLQGTTNEKLFF; CDR3nt: TGCAGTGCTAGGTTACAGGGGACAACTAATGAAAAACTGTTTTTT; v_gene: TRBV20-1; d_gene: TRBD1; j_gene: TRBJ1-4; abundance: -
CDR3aa: CASSRLGTGYGYTF; CDR3nt: TGTGCCAGCAGTCGCCTCGGGACAGGGTACGGCTACACCTTC; v_gene: TRBV27; d_gene: TRBD1; j_gene: TRBJ1-2; abundance: -
CDR3aa: CASSQGRTNEKLFF; CDR3nt: TGTGCCAGCAGTCAGGGGAGGACTAATGAAAAACTGTTTTTT; v_gene: TRBV7-2; d_gene: -; j_gene: TRBJ1-4; abundance: -
CDR3aa: CASSPRQGLNTEAFF; CDR3nt: TGCGCCAGCAGCCCCAGACAGGGCTTGAACACTGAAGCTTTCTTT; v_gene: TRBV4-3; d_gene: TRBD1; j_gene: TRBJ1-1; abundance: medium-sized
CDR3aa: CAISPLQGNTEAFF; CDR3nt: TGTGCCATCAGCCCCTTACAAGGGAACACTGAGGCTTTCTTT; v_gene: TRBV10-3; d_gene: -; j_gene: TRBJ1-1; abundance: -
CDR3aa: CASSRGGSSYEQYF; CDR3nt: TGTGCCAGTAGTAGAGGGGGATCCTCCTACGAGCAGTACTTC; v_gene: TRBV19; d_gene: -; j_gene: TRBJ2-7; abundance: once
CDR3aa: CASSIRGGGSEEQFF; CDR3nt: TGTGCCAGTAGTATAAGGGGCGGAGGGAGCGAGGAGCAGTTCTTC; v_gene: TRBV5-6; d_gene: -; j_gene: TRBJ2-1; abundance: -
CDR3aa: CAISEHVTGVANEKLFF; CDR3nt: TGTGCCATCAGTGAACACGTAACAGGGGTGGCTAATGAAAAACTGTTTTTT; v_gene: TRBV10-3; d_gene: TRBD1; j_gene: TRBJ1-4; abundance: -
CDR3aa: CATSRPPGVGHSYTEAFF; CDR3nt: TGTGCCACCAGCAGACCCCCTGGGGTGGGGCATTCGTACACTGAAGCTTTCTTT; v_gene: TRBV15; d_gene: -; j_gene: TRBJ1-1; abundance: medium-sized
CDR3aa: CSARTDTGQETQYF; CDR3nt: TGCAGTGCTAGGACTGATACAGGGCAAGAGACCCAGTACTTC; v_gene: TRBV20-1; d_gene: -; j_gene: TRBJ2-5; abundance: -
CDR3aa: CSAKLGGELFF; CDR3nt: TGCAGTGCTAAGCTGGGCGGGGAGCTGTTTTTT; v_gene: TRBV20-1; d_gene: -; j_gene: TRBJ2-2; abundance: -
CDR3aa: CSVEGAQGDAYGYTF; CDR3nt: TGCAGCGTTGAAGGAGCGCAGGGGGACGCCTATGGCTACACCTTC; v_gene: TRBV29-1; d_gene: TRBD1; j_gene: TRBJ1-2; abundance: few
CDR3aa: CASSFTGLTYEQYF; CDR3nt: TGTGCCAGCAGTTTTACGGGACTCACCTACGAGCAGTACTTC; v_gene: TRBV10-3; d_gene: -; j_gene: TRBJ2-7; abundance: -
CDR3aa: CSARSGGAQETQYF; CDR3nt: TGCAGTGCTAGAAGCGGGGGGGCCCAAGAGACCCAGTACTTC; v_gene: TRBV20-1; d_gene: TRBD2; j_gene: TRBJ2-5; abundance: few
CDR3aa: CASSLGLAGVNEQFF; CDR3nt: TGTGCCAGCAGCCTGGGACTAGCGGGGGTTAATGAGCAGTTCTTC; v_gene: TRBV9; d_gene: TRBD2; j_gene: TRBJ2-1; abundance: -
CDR3aa: CASSPRWGGTDAQYF; CDR3nt: TGCGCCAGCAGCCCGAGGTGGGGGGGCACAGATGCGCAGTATTTT; v_gene: TRBV5-1; d_gene: -; j_gene: TRBJ2-3; abundance: -
CDR3aa: CASSWTSGGANTGELFF; CDR3nt: TGTGCCAGCAGCTGGACTAGCGGGGGGGCGAACACCGGGGAGCTGTTTTTT; v_gene: TRBV11-2; d_gene: TRBD2; j_gene: TRBJ2-2; abundance: few
CDR3aa: CASTGTDLGEQYF; CDR3nt: TGTGCCAGTACGGGGACAGACCTAGGCGAGCAGTACTTC; v_gene: TRBV19; d_gene: TRBD1; j_gene: TRBJ2-7; abundance: few
CDR3aa: CATSERGNYGYTF; CDR3nt: TGTGCCACCAGTGAGCGCGGAAACTATGGCTACACCTTC; v_gene: TRBV24-1; d_gene: -; j_gene: TRBJ1-2; abundance: few
CDR3aa: CASSGPGQYNSPLHF; CDR3nt: TGTGCCAGTAGTGGGCCGGGACAGTATAATTCACCCCTCCACTTT; v_gene: TRBV19; d_gene: TRBD1; j_gene: TRBJ1-6; abundance: -
CDR3aa: CSGQGETYEQYF; CDR3nt: TGCAGCGGACAGGGGGAAACCTACGAGCAGTACTTC; v_gene: TRBV29-1; d_gene: TRBD1; j_gene: TRBJ2-7; abundance: -
CDR3aa: CASSSGHVNYGYTF; CDR3nt: TGTGCCAGCAGCTCGGGACATGTTAACTATGGCTACACCTTC; v_gene: TRBV7-9; d_gene: -; j_gene: TRBJ1-2; abundance: medium-sized
CDR3aa: CASSPLVSSETQYF; CDR3nt: TGTGCCAGCAGCCCCCTGGTTTCATCTGAGACCCAGTACTTC; v_gene: TRBV7-3; d_gene: -; j_gene: TRBJ2-5; abundance: -
CDR3aa: CASSPTTGRYEQYF; CDR3nt: TGTGCCAGCAGCCCGACGACAGGGCGCTACGAGCAGTACTTC; v_gene: TRBV7-2; d_gene: TRBD1; j_gene: TRBJ2-7; abundance: -
CDR3aa: CASSQEVPRGAGTF; CDR3nt: TGCGCCAGCAGCCAAGAGGTTCCAAGGGGTGCGGGAACCTTC; v_gene: TRBV4-3; d_gene: -; j_gene: TRBJ1-2; abundance: -
CDR3aa: CSVVGADRHTF; CDR3nt: TGCAGCGTTGTCGGGGCCGACCGCCACACCTTC; v_gene: TRBV29-1; d_gene: -; j_gene: TRBJ1-2; abundance: once
CDR3aa: CASTTGSYEQYF; CDR3nt: TGTGCCAGTACCACAGGGTCCTACGAGCAGTACTTC; v_gene: TRBV19; d_gene: -; j_gene: TRBJ2-7; abundance: -
CDR3aa: CSVGVTSGETQYF; CDR3nt: TGCAGCGTTGGCGTGACTAGCGGGGAGACCCAGTACTTC; v_gene: TRBV29-1; d_gene: TRBD2; j_gene: TRBJ2-5; abundance: few
CDR3aa: CAIRVTSSPYNEQFF; CDR3nt: TGTGCCATCAGGGTGACTAGCAGCCCCTACAATGAGCAGTTCTTC; v_gene: TRBV10-3; d_gene: TRBD2; j_gene: TRBJ2-1; abundance: -